This entry lists 13 T cell receptor beta chains sequenced from one sample in a study of CDR3 diversity in severe acne. A single record per CDR3 protein comes from TCRdb applying MiXCR to the PCR reads. The sample has about 93,000 distinct CDR3 sequences, about 50% seen once. The source material was blood. Receptors originate from a male donor in good health, serving as a control.

The rearrangement uses TRBV5-6 and TRBJ1-2; D remains unclear. CDR1 is SGHDT and CDR2 is YYEEEE in the germline V gene. The CDR3 length is 12 residues. Trimming left V 10 bases short and J 1 base short, with 11 bases between. The CDR3 here is CAGKRDNYGYTF. CDR3 in DNA: TGTGCCGGCAAAAGGGATAACTATGGCTACACCTTC.

This clonotype occurred once. The chain couples TRBV12-3 or TRBV12-4 to TRBJ2-7; TRBD1 agrees at 7 bases. This CDR3 is built from 14 residues. V lost 6 bases to trimming and J lost 0 bases; unmatched junction nucleotides: 5. This CDR3 reads CASRVTGNSYEQYF. As DNA, the CDR3 is TGTGCCAGCAGGGTGACAGGGAACTCCTACGAGCAGTACTTC.

This clonotype came up many times. This sequence joins TRBV27 and TRBJ1-1; D remains unclear. Germline V gene lookup returns CDR1 MNHEY and CDR2 SMNVEV (reference sequence). V was cut by 4 bases and J by 1 base, with 7 bases left in between. This CDR3 is built from 13 residues. CDR3 nucleotide sequence: TGTGCCAGCAGTTCTTTTCGGAACACTGAAGCTTTCTTT. Translating it yields CASSSFRNTEAFF.

The chain couples TRBV19 to TRBJ1-5; 10 positions agree with TRBD1. The V and J ends lost 4 bases and 6 bases, in that order; junction bases with no gene match: 6. Germline CDR1 reads LNHDA; CDR2 reads SQIVND (reference sequence). The CDR3 runs 15 residues. CDR3 coding DNA: TGTGCCAGTAGTACGGGGACAGGGGTCACTCAGCCCCAGCATTTT. Amino acid sequence: CASSTGTGVTQPQHF.

This clonotype was seen at least ten times. The chain couples TRBV4-1 to TRBJ1-1; TRBD1 matches 8 bases. J was trimmed by 0 bases and V by 0 bases; bases with no gene match: 3. The CDR3 has 16 amino acids. CDR1 and CDR2 (germline): MGHRA, YSYEKL. DNA of the CDR3: TGCGCCAGCAGCCAAGAGACAGGGGTCCTGAACACTGAAGCTTTCTTT. Translation: CASSQETGVLNTEAFF.

The CDR3 protein is CASKDVVAGGYEQYF. CDR3 DNA: TGTGCCAGCAAGGATGTTGTAGCGGGAGGCTACGAGCAGTACTTC. The chain has TRBV2 and TRBJ2-7, with 10 bases fitting TRBD2. The germline V gene encodes CDR1 SNHLY and CDR2 FYNNEI. This CDR3 is built from 15 residues. With V trimmed by 7 bases and J by 3 bases, 9 bases remained unmatched. The full variable domain, with the rest looked up from reference TRBV2 and TRBJ2-7, is EPEVTQTPSHQVTQMGQEVILRCVPISNHLYFYWYRQILGQKVEFLVSFYNNEISEKSEIFDDQFSVERPDGSNFTLKIRSTKLEDSAMYFCASKDVVAGGYEQYFGPGTRLTVT.

Many counts were recorded for this clonotype. This chain uses TRBV27 with TRBJ2-5; D is uncertain. The CDR3 is 14 amino acids. The germline CDR1 and CDR2 sequences are MNHEY and SMNVEV (reference sequence). The germline V and J ends were trimmed by 5 bases and 7 bases, with 17 bases remaining between them. The CDR3 region is CASSLTVSTGTQYF. Here the CDR3 DNA reads TGTGCCAGCAGTCTCACAGTGTCTACTGGGACCCAGTACTTC.

The V and J genes are TRBV11-2 and TRBJ2-5; the match to TRBD1 covers 8 bases. V was clipped by 4 bases and J by 5 bases; unmatched bases: 9. This CDR3 has 15 residues. CDR1 is SGHAT and CDR2 is FQNNGV in the germline V gene. The DNA of the CDR3 is TGTGCCAGCAGCTCCCAAGTCGGACAGGGTGAGACCCAGTACTTC. Its translation: CASSSQVGQGETQYF.

By sample share, this clonotype is medium-sized. The chain combines TRBV5-6 with TRBJ2-7; D not resolved. V shed 0 bases and J shed 3 bases, with 10 bases lying between them. CDR1 and CDR2 (germline): SGHDT, YYEEEE. CDR3 length equals 14 residues. CDR3 in amino acids: CASSLVVDGYEQYF. For the CDR3, the DNA is TGTGCCAGCAGCTTGGTGGTGGACGGCTACGAGCAGTACTTC.

V usage is TRBV9 and J usage is TRBJ1-5; D not certain. The V end lost 4 bases, the J end lost 5 bases, and 13 bases lay between the germline ends. Per the germline V gene, CDR1 is SGDLS and CDR2 is YYNGEE. The CDR3 covers 14 residues. This chain's CDR3 is CASSLGSSHQPQHF. CDR3 bases: TGTGCCAGCAGCCTAGGGTCTAGTCATCAGCCCCAGCATTTT. Complete variable domain (other parts from reference TRBV9 and TRBJ1-5): DSGVTQTPKHLITATGQRVTLRCSPRSGDLSVYWYQQSLDQGLQFLIQYYNGEERAKGNILERFSAQQFPDLHSELNLSSLELGDSALYFCASSLGSSHQPQHFGDGTRLSIL.

This clonotype was counted between two and nine times. This chain links TRBV28 with TRBJ1-2; D remains unclear. The CDR3 is 13 amino acids. The V end lost 4 bases, the J end lost 7 bases, and 13 bases lay between the germline ends. Germline lookup yields CDR1 MDHEN and CDR2 SYDVKM. CDR3 nucleotides: TGTGCCAGCAGTTCCGGAGACCGCTTTGGCTACACCTTC. Amino acids: CASSSGDRFGYTF.

The chain combines TRBV20-1 with TRBJ2-7, with D unresolved. V shed 1 base and J shed 3 bases, with 4 bases lying between them. Per the germline V gene, CDR1 is DFQATT and CDR2 is SNEGSKA (reference sequence). The CDR3 loop spans 11 amino acids. CDR3 DNA: TGCAGTGCTAGAGTCGGCTACGAGCAGTACTTC. Encoded protein: CSARVGYEQYF.

In its sample, this clonotype was seen many times. The chain carries TRBV6-1 and TRBJ1-6; 9 bases match TRBD1. Looked up from germline, CDR1 is MNHNS and CDR2 is SASEGT. CDR3 length: 15 residues. Unmatched junction bases numbered 7, after V lost 4 bases and J lost 9 bases. The CDR3 DNA is TGTGCCAGCAGTGCGGGACAGGGACTTTCTTCACCCCTCCACTTT. The encoded protein is CASSAGQGLSSPLHF.